The 10 T cell receptor beta chains reported below all come from one sample, sequenced in a study of cytomegalovirus exposure and HLA in healthy donors. Both 60 Vbeta primers and 13 Jbeta primers went into the PCR. Using immunoSEQ multiplex PCR, the repertoire was profiled, and TCRdb retains in-frame clones only, with some absent. There are more than 110,000 clones in the sample; 77% occur only once, and 3% to 5% lies in the top ten. Sequencing used PBMCs. All receptors come from a male donor in good health and CMV-seronegative.

This clone was observed a single time. The J gene is TRBJ2-1, the V gene TRBV27, with 11 bases identical to TRBD1. V lost 0 bases and J lost 7; bases outside the gene matches: 5. The CDR3 loop spans 16 amino acids. Germline-derived CDR1 and CDR2 are MNHEY and SMNVEV (reference sequence). The CDR3 loop is CASSLSWTGGMNEQFF. CDR3 in DNA: TGTGCCAGCAGTTTATCGTGGACAGGGGGCATGAATGAGCAGTTCTTC.

This rearrangement joins TRBV7-9 to TRBJ1-2; 8 positions match TRBD1. The junction had 7 bases not matched to a gene; V was cut back by 1 base and J by 6 bases. CDR3 length: 15 residues. Germline V CDR1 and CDR2: SEHNR, FQNEAQ (reference sequence). The CDR3 reads CASSLGLADRDGYTF. CDR3 coding DNA: TGTGCCAGCAGCTTAGGTTTGGCGGACAGGGATGGCTACACCTTC.

Note on this clone: The junction departs from the called germline gene at one end, perhaps through a read error. The J gene is TRBJ1-1, the V gene TRBV13; D is undetermined. CDR3 length: 12 residues. Germline V gene sequence: CDR1 PRHDT, CDR2 FYEKMQ (reference sequence). The CDR3 DNA follows: TGTGCCAGCAGCTTAGTAAACAGTGAAGCTTTCTTT. Encoded protein: CASSLVNSEAFF.

The CDR3 nucleotides read TGTGCCAGCAGCCCCTTCTTCGCGGGCCCAGATTTGACCCAGTACTTC. Translation gives CASSPFFAGPDLTQYF. V usage is TRBV14 and J usage is TRBJ2-5, with D possibly TRBD2 on 5 matching bases. The V gene lost 4 bases and the J gene lost 7 bases, with 22 bases spanning the gap. Germline lookup yields CDR1 SGHDN and CDR2 FVKESK. The CDR3 has 16 amino acids.

The chain employs TRBV7-2 and TRBJ2-7, with D perhaps TRBD1 (6 bases). In germline, CDR1 is SGHTA, CDR2 FQGNSA. Trimming took 2 bases from V and 3 from J, leaving 8 bases between them. The CDR3 has 13 residues. The CDR3: CASSLTTGYEQYF. The CDR3 nucleotides read TGTGCCAGCAGCTTAACGACAGGCTACGAGCAGTACTTC. Looking up the rest from reference TRBV7-2 and TRBJ2-7 gives the full variable domain: GAGVSQSPSNKVTEKGKDVELRCDPISGHTALYWYRQSLGQGLEFLIYFQGNSAPDKSGLPSDRFSAERTGGSVSTLTIQRTQQEDSAVYLCASSLTTGYEQYFGPGTRLTVT.

This clone is a singleton in its sample. The V gene is TRBV2, the J gene TRBJ1-1; the D gene is possibly TRBD1 (6 bases). This CDR3 comprises 17 residues. The V and J ends lost 6 bases and 0 bases respectively, with 20 bases between them. The germline gives CDR1 SNHLY, CDR2 FYNNEI. CDR3 DNA sequence: TGTGCCAGCAGACTACAGGGATATAGCTACATGAACACTGAAGCTTTCTTT. Protein sequence: CASRLQGYSYMNTEAFF.

The chain recombines TRBV7-9 with TRBJ2-4, with 7 nucleotides matching TRBD1. CDR1 is SEHNR, CDR2 FQNEAQ, per germline (reference sequence). J gave up 0 bases and V 5 bases, and 4 bases lay outside the gene matches. The CDR3 is 15 amino acids. The DNA of the CDR3 is TGTGCCAGCAGCCCCGGGACAGTAGCCAAAAACATTCAGTACTTC. Its protein product is CASSPGTVAKNIQYF.

The V gene is TRBV5-4, the J gene TRBJ2-3, with no clear D. This CDR3 spans 13 amino acids. CDR1 and CDR2 (germline): SGHNT, YYREEE (reference sequence). Trimming shortened V by 4 bases and J by 2 bases, and 8 bases separated the two germline ends. The CDR3 DNA reads TGTGCCAGCAGCCCCCAGGACACAGATACGCAGTATTTT. This encodes CASSPQDTDTQYF.

This clone turned up a few times. V and J are TRBV9 and TRBJ2-1; 8 nucleotides agree with TRBD2. The CDR3 contains 16 residues. J was trimmed by 6 bases and V by 0 bases; bases with no gene match: 8. Germline V CDR1 and CDR2: SGDLS, YYNGEE. CDR3 in amino acids: CASSVGTGGAPNEQFF. DNA of the CDR3: TGTGCCAGCAGCGTAGGGACCGGGGGGGCGCCCAATGAGCAGTTCTTC.

The chain employs TRBV10-2 and TRBJ1-2; D is perhaps TRBD1 (6 bases). Trimming cost V 4 bases and J 10 bases, with 19 bases left between them. The CDR3 runs to 14 residues. Germline lookup yields CDR1 WSHSY and CDR2 SAAADI. In DNA, the CDR3 is TGCGCCAGCAGTGCCCAGGGGACCGGAAATGTCTACACCTTC. Its translation: CASSAQGTGNVYTF.